This entry concerns a single T cell receptor (beta chain). The data stem from a study of cytomegalovirus exposure and HLA in healthy donors. Trimming cost V 4 bases and J 5 bases, with 17 bases left between them. The germline gives CDR1 LGHNA, CDR2 YNFKEQ. The length of the CDR3 is 15 residues. Primers: 60 Vbeta forward and 13 Jbeta reverse. Some clones are missing from TCRdb's copy, which holds only in-frame ones; the method was immunoSEQ multiplex PCR. The table counts about 48,000 clones; 5.5% to 6.5% lies in the top ten. Material for sequencing was PBMCs. This chain uses TRBV4-2 with TRBJ1-1; D possibly corresponds to TRBD1 (5 bases). This sequence originates from a male donor in good health and CMV-seropositive. CDR3 bases: TGTGCCAGCAGCCCTTTATTCGGGGGAACGACTGAAGCTTTCTTT. Translating gives CASSPLFGGTTEAFF.